This T cell receptor beta chain was observed in a study of response to subunit inactivated influenza vaccine. TCRdb used MiXCR to reprocess the RT-PCR reads, holding one entry per CDR3 protein. The sample yields about 160,000 distinct CDR3 sequences, roughly 11% seen once. The CDR3 consists of 16 residues. CDR1 KGHDR and CDR2 SFDVKD come from the germline V gene. Between the trimmed V and J ends, which lost 4 bases and 1 base, there was a span of 15 bases. Study-level points and caveats: The authors suggested that every seasonal influenza vaccination recruits few new T cells.

This clonotype appeared many times. What it binds is not known. The chain combines TRBV24-1 with TRBJ2-5, with a possible D match to TRBD1 (6 bases). The source material was non-naive T cells sorted from PBMCs, sampled 40 to 50 days after vaccination. The source is a man between 50 and 59 years old who received an inactivated influenza vaccine. The CDR3 nucleotides are TGTGCCACCAGTGACCGCCAGGGGAGAGGCCAAGAGACCCAGTACTTC. It encodes CATSDRQGRGQETQYF.